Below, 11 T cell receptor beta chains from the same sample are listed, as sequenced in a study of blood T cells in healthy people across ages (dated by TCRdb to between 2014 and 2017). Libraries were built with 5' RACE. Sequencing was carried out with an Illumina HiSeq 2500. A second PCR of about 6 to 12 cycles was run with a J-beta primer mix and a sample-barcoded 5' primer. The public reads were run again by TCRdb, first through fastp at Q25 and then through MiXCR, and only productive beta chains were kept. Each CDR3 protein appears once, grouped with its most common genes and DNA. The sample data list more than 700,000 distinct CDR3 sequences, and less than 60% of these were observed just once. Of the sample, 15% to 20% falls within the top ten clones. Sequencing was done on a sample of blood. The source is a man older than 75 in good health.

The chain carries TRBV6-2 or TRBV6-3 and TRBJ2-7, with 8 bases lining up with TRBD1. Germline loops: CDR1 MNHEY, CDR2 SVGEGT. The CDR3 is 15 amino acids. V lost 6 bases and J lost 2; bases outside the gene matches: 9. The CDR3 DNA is TGTGCCAGCAGGACAGGGGTCCTTAGCCCCTACGAGCAGTACTTC. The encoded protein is CASRTGVLSPYEQYF.

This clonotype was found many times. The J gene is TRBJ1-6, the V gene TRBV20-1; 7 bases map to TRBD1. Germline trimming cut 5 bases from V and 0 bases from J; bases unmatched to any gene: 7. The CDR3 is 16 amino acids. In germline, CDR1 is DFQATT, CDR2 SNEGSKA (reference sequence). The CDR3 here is CSAPDRSSSYNSPLHF. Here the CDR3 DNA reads TGCAGTGCTCCGGACAGGTCAAGCTCCTATAATTCACCCCTCCACTTT.

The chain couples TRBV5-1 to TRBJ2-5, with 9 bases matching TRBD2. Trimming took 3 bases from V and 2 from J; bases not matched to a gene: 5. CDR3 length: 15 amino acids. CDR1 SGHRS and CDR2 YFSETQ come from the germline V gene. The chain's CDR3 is CASSWIAGEQETQYF. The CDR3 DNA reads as TGCGCCAGCAGCTGGATAGCGGGAGAACAAGAGACCCAGTACTTC.

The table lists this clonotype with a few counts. CDR3 residues: CASSQLTARAIQYF. In DNA, the CDR3 is TGTGCCAGCAGCCAATTGACTGCCCGGGCCATTCAGTACTTC. The gene calls are TRBV3-1 and TRBJ2-4, with D unresolved. Trimming left V 2 bases short and J 9 bases short, with 14 bases between. CDR1 and CDR2 (germline): LGHDT, YNNKEL (reference sequence). The CDR3 is 14 residues long.

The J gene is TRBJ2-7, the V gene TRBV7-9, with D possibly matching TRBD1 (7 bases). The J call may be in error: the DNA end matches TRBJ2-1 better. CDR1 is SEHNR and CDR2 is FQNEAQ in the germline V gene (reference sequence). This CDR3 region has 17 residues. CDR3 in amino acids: CASSSTGAGPSSYEQFF. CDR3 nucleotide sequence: TGTGCCAGCAGCTCTACAGGGGCGGGACCCTCCTCCTACGAGCAGTTCTTC.

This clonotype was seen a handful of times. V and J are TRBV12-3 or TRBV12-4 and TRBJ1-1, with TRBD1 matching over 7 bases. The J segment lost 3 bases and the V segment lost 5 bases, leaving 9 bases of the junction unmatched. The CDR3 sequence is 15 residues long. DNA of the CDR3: TGTGCCAGCAGTCGGAACAGGGGTTTCGACACTGAAGCTTTCTTT. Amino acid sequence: CASSRNRGFDTEAFF.

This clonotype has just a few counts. The CDR3 coding sequence is TGTGCCAGCAGCTCCCGGGGAGGAGCTAACTATGGCTACACCTTC. Translated, it gives CASSSRGGANYGYTF. The chain uses TRBV13 and TRBJ1-2; unclear D gene. The ends were cut back, 4 bases at V and 0 bases at J, with 12 bases in the middle. This CDR3 is built from 15 residues. The germline V gene has CDR1 PRHDT and CDR2 FYEKMQ (reference sequence).

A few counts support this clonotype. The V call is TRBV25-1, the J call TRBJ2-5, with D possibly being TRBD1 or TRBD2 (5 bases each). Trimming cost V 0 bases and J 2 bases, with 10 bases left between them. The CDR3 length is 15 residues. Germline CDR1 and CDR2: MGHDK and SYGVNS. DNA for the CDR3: TGTGCCAGCAGTGAATACGGCAGGGAGCAAGAGACCCAGTACTTC. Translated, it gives CASSEYGREQETQYF.

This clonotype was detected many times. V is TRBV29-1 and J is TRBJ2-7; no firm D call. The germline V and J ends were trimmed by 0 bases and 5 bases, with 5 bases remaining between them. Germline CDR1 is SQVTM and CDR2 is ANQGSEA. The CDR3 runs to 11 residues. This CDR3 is CSVEDRHEQYF. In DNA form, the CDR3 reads TGCAGCGTTGAAGATCGACACGAGCAGTACTTC.

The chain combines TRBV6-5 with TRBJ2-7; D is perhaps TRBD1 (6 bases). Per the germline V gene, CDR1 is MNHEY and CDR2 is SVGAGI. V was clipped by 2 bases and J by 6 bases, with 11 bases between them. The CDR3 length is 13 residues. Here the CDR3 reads CASSYARGSEQYF. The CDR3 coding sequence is TGTGCCAGCAGTTACGCCAGGGGTTCCGAGCAGTACTTC.

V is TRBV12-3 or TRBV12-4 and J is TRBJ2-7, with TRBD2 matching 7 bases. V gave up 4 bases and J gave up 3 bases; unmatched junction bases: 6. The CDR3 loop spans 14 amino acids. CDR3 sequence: CASSSLGGGYEQYF. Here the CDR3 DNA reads TGTGCCAGCAGTTCTCTGGGCGGGGGCTACGAGCAGTACTTC.